Sequencing of this T cell receptor (beta chain) was carried out in a study of cytomegalovirus exposure and HLA in healthy donors. Healthy bone marrow donors supplied every sample. The CDR3 has 15 amino acids. V lost 0 bases to trimming and J lost 12 bases, with 18 bases between them. Germline CDR1 LGHNA, CDR2 YSLEER. Researchers ran the PCR with 60 Vbeta and 13 Jbeta primers. Clones were sequenced by immunoSEQ multiplex PCR, and TCRdb holds only the in-frame ones, with some missing. Its listing shows about 140,000 clones. Study-wide results and caveats: Some public TCRs appeared in many individuals, while most sequences were rare. Sequencing depth roughly uniform across donors was assumed in presence/absence analyses.

With respect to this clone: The antigen remains undetermined.

The source of this sequence is a woman under 30 in good health and CMV-seronegative. Material for sequencing was PBMCs. V and J are TRBV4-3 and TRBJ2-1; D unresolved. CDR3 sequence (DNA): TGCGCCAGCAGCCAAGATCACGGGTCTTCCCGGGTGCAGTTCTTC. Its protein product is CASSQDHGSSRVQFF.